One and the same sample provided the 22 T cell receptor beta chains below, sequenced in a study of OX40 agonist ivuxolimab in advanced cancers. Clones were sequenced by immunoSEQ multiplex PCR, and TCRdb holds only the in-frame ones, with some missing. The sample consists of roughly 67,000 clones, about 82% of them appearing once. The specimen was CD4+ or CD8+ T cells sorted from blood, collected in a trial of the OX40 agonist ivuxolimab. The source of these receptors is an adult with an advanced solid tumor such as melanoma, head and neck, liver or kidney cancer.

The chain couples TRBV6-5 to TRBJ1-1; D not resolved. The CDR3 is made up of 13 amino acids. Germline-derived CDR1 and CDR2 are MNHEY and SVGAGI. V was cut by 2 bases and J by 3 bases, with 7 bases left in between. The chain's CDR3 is CASSYTMDTEAFF. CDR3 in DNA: TGTGCCAGCAGTTACACCATGGACACTGAAGCTTTCTTT.

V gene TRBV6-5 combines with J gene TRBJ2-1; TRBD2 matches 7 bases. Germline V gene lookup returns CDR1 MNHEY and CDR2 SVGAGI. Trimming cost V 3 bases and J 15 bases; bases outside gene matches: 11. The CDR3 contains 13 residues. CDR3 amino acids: CASSYGRGGSLFF. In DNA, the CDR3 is TGTGCCAGCAGTTATGGGCGCGGGGGTTCGCTGTTCTTC.

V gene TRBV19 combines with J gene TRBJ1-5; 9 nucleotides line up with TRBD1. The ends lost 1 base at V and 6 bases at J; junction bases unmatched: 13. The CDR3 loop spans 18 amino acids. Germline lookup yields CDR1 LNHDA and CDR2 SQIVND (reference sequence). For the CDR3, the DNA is TGTGCCAGTAGTATAGCGAGACGAGGACAGGGGAGGAGTCAGCCCCAGCATTTT. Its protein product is CASSIARRGQGRSQPQHF.

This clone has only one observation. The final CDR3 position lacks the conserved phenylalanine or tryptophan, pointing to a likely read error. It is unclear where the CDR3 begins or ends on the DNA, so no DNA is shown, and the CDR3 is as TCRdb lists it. Here the CDR3 reads CATSSGQGRYA. The chain uses TRBV15 and TRBJ2-7; the table's D call TRBD1 went unverified against the DNA. Ends included, the CDR3 has 11 residues. The V gene's germline CDR1 is LNHNV and CDR2 YYDKDF (reference sequence).

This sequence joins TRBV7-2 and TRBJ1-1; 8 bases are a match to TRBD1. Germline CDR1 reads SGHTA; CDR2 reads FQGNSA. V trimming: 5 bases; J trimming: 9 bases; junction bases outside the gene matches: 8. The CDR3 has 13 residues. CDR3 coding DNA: TGTGCCAGCAGCGCCGGACAGGGCTTGCAAGCTTTCTTT. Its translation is CASSAGQGLQAFF.

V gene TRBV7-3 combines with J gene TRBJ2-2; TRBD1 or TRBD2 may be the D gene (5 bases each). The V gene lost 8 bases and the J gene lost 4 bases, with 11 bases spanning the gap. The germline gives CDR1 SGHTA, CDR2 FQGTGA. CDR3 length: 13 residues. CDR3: CASRQGRTGELFF. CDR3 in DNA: TGTGCCAGCCGGCAGGGACGCACCGGGGAGCTGTTTTTT.

The CDR3 spells CASRQVGQETQYF. CDR3 sequence (DNA): TGTGCCAGCAGACAGGTGGGTCAAGAGACCCAGTACTTC. The V call is TRBV6-1, the J call TRBJ2-5; the D gene is possibly TRBD1 (5 bases). Germline values: CDR1 MNHNS, CDR2 SASEGT. Trimming cost V 6 bases and J 2 bases, with 10 bases left between them. The CDR3 has 13 amino acids.

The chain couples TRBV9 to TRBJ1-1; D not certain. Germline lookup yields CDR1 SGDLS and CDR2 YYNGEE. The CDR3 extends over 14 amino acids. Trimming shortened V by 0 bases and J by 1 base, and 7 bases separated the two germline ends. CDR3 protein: CASSVVTENTEAFF. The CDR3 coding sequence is TGTGCCAGCAGCGTAGTCACAGAGAACACTGAAGCTTTCTTT.

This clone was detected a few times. The CDR3 DNA sequence: TGTGCCAGTAGTATCGGGCGAGGCTACACCTTC. Protein sequence: CASSIGRGYTF. V usage is TRBV19 and J usage is TRBJ1-2; D ambiguous. The length of the CDR3 is 11 residues. The germline V gene encodes CDR1 LNHDA and CDR2 SQIVND (reference sequence). Trimming removed 3 bases at V and 8 bases at J, with 7 bases between. The full variable domain, its missing parts supplied by reference TRBV19 and TRBJ1-2, is DGGITQSPKYLFRKEGQNVTLSCEQNLNHDAMYWYRQDPGQGLRLIYYSQIVNDFQKGDIAEGYSVSREKKESFPLTVTSAQKNPTAFYLCASSIGRGYTFGSGTRLTVV.

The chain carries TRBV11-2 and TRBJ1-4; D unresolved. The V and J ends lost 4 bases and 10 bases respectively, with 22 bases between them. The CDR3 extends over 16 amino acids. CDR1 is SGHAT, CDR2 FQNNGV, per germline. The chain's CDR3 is CASSSIPQIEEGKLFF. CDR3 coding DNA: TGTGCCAGCAGCTCCATTCCACAGATCGAAGAGGGAAAACTGTTTTTT.

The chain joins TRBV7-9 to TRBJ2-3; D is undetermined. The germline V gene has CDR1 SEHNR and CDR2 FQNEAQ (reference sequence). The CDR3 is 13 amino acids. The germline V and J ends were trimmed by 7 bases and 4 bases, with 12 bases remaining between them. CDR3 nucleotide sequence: TGTGCCAGCAATAGGATGAGCGCAGATACGCAGTATTTT. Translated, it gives CASNRMSADTQYF.

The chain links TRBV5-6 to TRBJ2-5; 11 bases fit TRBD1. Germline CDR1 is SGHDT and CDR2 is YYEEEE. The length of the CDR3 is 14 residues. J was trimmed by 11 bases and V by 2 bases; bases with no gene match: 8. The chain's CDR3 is CASSLLDRGREQYF. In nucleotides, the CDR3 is TGTGCCAGCAGCTTACTGGACAGGGGGCGGGAGCAGTACTTC.

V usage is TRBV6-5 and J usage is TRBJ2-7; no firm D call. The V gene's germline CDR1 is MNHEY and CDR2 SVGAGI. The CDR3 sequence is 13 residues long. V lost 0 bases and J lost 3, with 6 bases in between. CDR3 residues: CASSYSESYEQYF. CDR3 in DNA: TGTGCCAGCAGTTACTCGGAGAGCTACGAGCAGTACTTC.

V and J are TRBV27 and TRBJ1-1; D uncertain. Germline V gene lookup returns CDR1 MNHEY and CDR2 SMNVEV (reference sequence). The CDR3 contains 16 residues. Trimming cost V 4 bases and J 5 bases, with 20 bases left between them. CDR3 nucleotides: TGTGCCAGCAGTTCCCGATACCCTACATCTCCGACTGAAGCTTTCTTT. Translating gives CASSSRYPTSPTEAFF.

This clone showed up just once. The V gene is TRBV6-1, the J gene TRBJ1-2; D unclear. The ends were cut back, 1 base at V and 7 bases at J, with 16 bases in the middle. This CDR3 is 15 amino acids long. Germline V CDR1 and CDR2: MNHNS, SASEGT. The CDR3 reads CASSEGGRNTGGYTF. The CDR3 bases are TGTGCCAGCAGTGAAGGGGGTCGAAATACGGGTGGCTACACCTTC.

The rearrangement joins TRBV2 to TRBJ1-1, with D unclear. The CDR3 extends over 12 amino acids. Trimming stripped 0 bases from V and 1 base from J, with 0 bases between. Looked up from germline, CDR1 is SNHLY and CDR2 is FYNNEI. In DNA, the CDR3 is TGTGCCAGCAGTGAAGCGAACACTGAAGCTTTCTTT. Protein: CASSEANTEAFF.

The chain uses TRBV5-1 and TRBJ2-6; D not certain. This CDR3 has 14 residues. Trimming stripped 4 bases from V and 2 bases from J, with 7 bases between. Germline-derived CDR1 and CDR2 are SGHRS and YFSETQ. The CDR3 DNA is TGCGCCAGCAGCGATCCAGCTGGGGCCAACGTCCTGACTTTC. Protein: CASSDPAGANVLTF.

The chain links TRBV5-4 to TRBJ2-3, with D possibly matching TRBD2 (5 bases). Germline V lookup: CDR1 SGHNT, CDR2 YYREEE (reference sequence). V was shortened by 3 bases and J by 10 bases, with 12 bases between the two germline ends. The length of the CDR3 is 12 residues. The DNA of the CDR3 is TGTGCCAGCAGCTCGCGAGACTATCCGCAGTATTTT. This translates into CASSSRDYPQYF.

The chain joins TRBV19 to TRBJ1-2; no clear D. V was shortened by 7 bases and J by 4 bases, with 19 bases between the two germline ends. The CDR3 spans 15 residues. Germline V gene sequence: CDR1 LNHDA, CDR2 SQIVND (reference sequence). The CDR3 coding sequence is TGTGCCAGTACCCCCGGTATTGAAGCCACCTATGGCTACACCTTC. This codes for CASTPGIEATYGYTF.

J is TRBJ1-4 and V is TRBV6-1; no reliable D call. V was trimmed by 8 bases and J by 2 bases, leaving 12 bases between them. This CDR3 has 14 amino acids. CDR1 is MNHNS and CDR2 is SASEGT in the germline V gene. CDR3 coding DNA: TGTGCCAGCCAAGGGATAGAGACTAATGAAAAACTGTTTTTT. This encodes CASQGIETNEKLFF.

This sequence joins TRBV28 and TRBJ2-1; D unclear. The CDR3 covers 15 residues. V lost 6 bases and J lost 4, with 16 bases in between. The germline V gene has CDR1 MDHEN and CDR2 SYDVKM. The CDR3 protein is CASSLSRRTYNEQFF. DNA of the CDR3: TGTGCCAGCAGCCTCTCCAGGCGTACATACAATGAGCAGTTCTTC. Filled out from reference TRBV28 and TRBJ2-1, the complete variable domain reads DVKVTQSSRYLVKRTGEKVFLECVQDMDHENMFWYRQDPGLGLRLIYFSYDVKMKEKGDIPEGYSVSREKKERFSLILESASTNQTSMYLCASSLSRRTYNEQFFGPGTRLTVL.

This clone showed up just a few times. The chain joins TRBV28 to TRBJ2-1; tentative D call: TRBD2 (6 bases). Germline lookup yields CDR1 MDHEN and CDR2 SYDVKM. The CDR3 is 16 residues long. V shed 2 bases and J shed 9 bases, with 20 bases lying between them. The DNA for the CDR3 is TGTGCCAGCAGTTTACGGGGGAAAGGGGAGTTAGGTGAGCAGTTCTTC. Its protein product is CASSLRGKGELGEQFF.